What follows are 9 T cell receptor beta chains derived from one specimen sequenced in a study of preoperative IRX-2 immunotherapy in early breast cancer. The treatment: preoperative locoregional IRX-2 cytokine immunotherapy. Some clones are missing from TCRdb's copy, which holds only in-frame ones; the method was immunoSEQ multiplex PCR. The table records tens of thousands of clones, just under 90% of them present only once. Material: tumor tissue, obtained after IRX-2 immunotherapy. Receptors originate from a human donor with breast cancer.

This clone was observed once. The chain has TRBV6-8 and TRBJ1-2; 11 positions match TRBD1. Germline CDR1 MNHGY, CDR2 SAAAGT. The CDR3 extends over 14 amino acids. J was trimmed by 7 bases and V by 10 bases; bases with no gene match: 11. CDR3 nucleotides: TGTGCCATCAGGGACAGGGGGTTATCATCTGGCTACACCTTC. This encodes CAIRDRGLSSGYTF.

This clone was observed a handful of times. The chain couples TRBV11-3 to TRBJ2-1; D is ambiguous. Germline assignment: CDR1 SGHNT and CDR2 YENEEA. V was clipped by 5 bases and J by 1 base, with 15 bases between them. The CDR3 contains 16 residues. The CDR3 DNA follows: TGTGCCAGCAGCCAAACCAGGACCGTATCCTACAATGAGCAGTTCTTC. This codes for CASSQTRTVSYNEQFF.

V and J are TRBV6-8 and TRBJ1-1; 11 bases fit TRBD1. Unmatched junction bases numbered 9, after V lost 4 bases and J lost 2 bases. Germline lookup yields CDR1 MNHGY and CDR2 SAAAGT. This CDR3 region has 17 residues. This CDR3 is CASSSIGQGASNTEAFF. The DNA of the CDR3 is TGTGCCAGCAGTTCTATTGGACAGGGGGCGAGTAACACTGAAGCTTTCTTT.

The CDR3 loop is CAGGPTSGTGKGANVLTF. The CDR3 region has the DNA TGTGCCGGCGGCCCGACTAGCGGGACGGGTAAAGGGGCCAACGTCCTGACTTTC. V gene TRBV7-7 combines with J gene TRBJ2-6; 11 bases agree with TRBD2. The CDR3 has 18 amino acids. Germline CDR1 SSHAT, CDR2 FNYEAQ (reference sequence). Trimming removed 11 bases from V and 4 bases from J; junction bases left unmatched: 16.

The chain uses TRBV6-8 and TRBJ1-4, with 7 nucleotides matching TRBD1. In germline, CDR1 is MNHGY, CDR2 SAAAGT. V was clipped by 5 bases and J by 0 bases; unmatched bases: 12. The CDR3 length is 18 residues. The chain's CDR3 is CASSKKTGSFATNEKLFF. In DNA, the CDR3 is TGTGCCAGCAGTAAGAAGACAGGGAGCTTCGCAACTAATGAAAAACTGTTTTTT.

This clone turned up a few times. This sequence joins TRBV6-8 and TRBJ1-5; D not certain. CDR3 length: 14 residues. The V gene lost 5 bases and the J gene lost 3 bases, with 11 bases spanning the gap. CDR1 is MNHGY, CDR2 SAAAGT, per germline. Here the CDR3 DNA reads TGTGCCAGCAGTACCGGACGGATCAATCAGCCCCAGCATTTT. It encodes CASSTGRINQPQHF.

The genes are TRBV11-1 and TRBJ2-3; D tentatively reads TRBD1 or TRBD2 (5 bases each). Trimming shortened V by 5 bases and J by 6 bases, and 18 bases separated the two germline ends. The CDR3 contains 15 residues. Germline V gene sequence: CDR1 SGHAT, CDR2 FQDESV (reference sequence). The CDR3 spells CASSAHTGRSDTQYF. Written as DNA, the CDR3 is TGTGCCAGCAGCGCCCACACGGGACGCAGCGATACGCAGTATTTT.

The gene calls are TRBV27 and TRBJ1-1; no clear D gene. Germline lookup yields CDR1 MNHEY and CDR2 SMNVEV (reference sequence). This CDR3 is built from 12 residues. V lost 5 bases and J lost 4, with 8 bases in between. As DNA, the CDR3 is TGTGCCAGCAGTGGCCGTGGCACTGAAGCTTTCTTT. Protein sequence: CASSGRGTEAFF.

The V gene is TRBV28, the J gene TRBJ2-3, with D maybe TRBD2 (7 bases). The CDR3 is 15 amino acids. From germline, CDR1 is MDHEN and CDR2 SYDVKM. Trimming took 7 bases from V and 2 from J, leaving 16 bases between them. CDR3 protein: CASIPPRGATDTQYF. The CDR3 DNA follows: TGTGCCAGCATCCCCCCCCGGGGGGCCACAGATACGCAGTATTTT.